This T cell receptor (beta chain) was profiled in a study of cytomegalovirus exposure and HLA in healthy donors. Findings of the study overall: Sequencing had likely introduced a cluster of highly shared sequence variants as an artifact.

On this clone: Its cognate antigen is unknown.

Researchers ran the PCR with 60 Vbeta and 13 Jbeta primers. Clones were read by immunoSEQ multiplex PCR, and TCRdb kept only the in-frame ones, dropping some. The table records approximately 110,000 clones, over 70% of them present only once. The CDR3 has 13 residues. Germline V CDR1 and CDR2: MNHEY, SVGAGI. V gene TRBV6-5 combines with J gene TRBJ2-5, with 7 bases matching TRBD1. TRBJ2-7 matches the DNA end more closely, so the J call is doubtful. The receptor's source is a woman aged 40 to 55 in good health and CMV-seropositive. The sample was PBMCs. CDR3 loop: CASSHRGHYEQYF. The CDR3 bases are TGTGCCAGCAGTCACAGGGGACACTACGAGCAGTACTTC.